These T cell receptor beta chains were read from a single sample in a study of cytomegalovirus exposure and HLA in healthy donors. Assay used: immunoSEQ multiplex PCR; TCRdb lists only in-frame clones, some missing. The repertoire holds roughly 120,000 clones, roughly four fifths seen once, with roughly 1.5% in the top ten. The sequenced sample consisted of PBMCs. Receptors originate from a woman between 18 and 29 years old in good health and CMV-seronegative. CDR3s include the opening cysteine and the closing phenylalanine or tryptophan. D genes are given only for firm matches. Clone size appears in some rows only: once, few, many, or a class for an expanded clone.

>once|TRBD2|TRBJ2-5|TRBV6-1
CASSEPTSGGFGETQYF
TGTGCCAGCAGTGAACCAACTAGCGGGGGGTTTGGGGAGACCCAGTACTTC
>once|TRBD1|TRBJ2-7|TRBV28
CATTGANYEQYF
TGTGCCACTACAGGGGCCAATTACGAGCAGTACTTC
>-|-|TRBJ1-4|TRBV7-8
CASRSWGRATNEKLFF
TGTGCCAGCAGGTCCTGGGGCCGCGCAACTAATGAAAAACTGTTTTTT
>-|TRBD2|TRBJ2-3|TRBV11-3
CASSSYSGGAADTQYF
TGTGCCAGCAGCTCGTATAGCGGGGGGGCCGCAGATACGCAGTATTTT
>-|TRBD1|TRBJ1-1|TRBV28
CASSLHGGTGYTEAFF
TGTGCCAGCAGTTTACATGGAGGGACAGGGTACACTGAAGCTTTCTTT
>-|TRBD1|TRBJ2-3|TRBV6-5
CASSRETGVTDTQYF
TGTGCCAGCAGCCGTGAGACAGGGGTCACAGATACGCAGTATTTT
>-|TRBD2|TRBJ2-3|TRBV19
CASSIRGLPTDTQYF
TGTGCCAGTAGTATTAGGGGACTACCCACAGATACGCAGTATTTT
>-|-|TRBJ1-5|TRBV18
CASSPSQGIIGQPQHF
TGTGCCAGCTCACCGTCCCAGGGTATAATCGGACAACCCCAGCATTTT
>-|TRBD1|TRBJ2-7|TRBV5-4
CASSPLRQGGQYF
TGTGCCAGCAGCCCGCTTAGACAGGGGGGGCAGTACTTC
>-|-|TRBJ1-6|TRBV28
CASSLQTVGSPLHF
TGTGCCAGCAGTTTACAGACAGTCGGTTCACCCCTCCACTTT
>-|-|TRBJ1-5|TRBV6-5
CASSYGQGNQPQHF
TGTGCCAGCAGTTACGGGCAGGGCAATCAGCCCCAGCATTTT
>-|TRBD1|TRBJ2-2|TRBV19
CASRLQGADTGELFF
TGTGCCAGTCGGTTGCAGGGGGCCGACACCGGGGAGCTGTTTTTT
>-|-|TRBJ1-1|TRBV6-1
CASSESGLLNTEAFF
TGTGCCAGCAGTGAATCGGGTTTGTTGAACACTGAAGCTTTCTTT
>-|-|TRBJ1-1|TRBV5-1
CASSLQGKNTEAFF
TGCGCCAGCAGCTTGCAGGGGAAGAACACTGAAGCTTTCTTT
>-|-|TRBJ1-2|TRBV5-6
CASSRGQDYGYTF
TGTGCCAGCAGCAGGGGACAAGACTATGGCTACACCTTC
>-|-|TRBJ2-7|TRBV5-1
CASSLVAGATTSYEQYF
TGCGCCAGCAGCTTGGTCGCAGGGGCCACCACTTCCTACGAGCAGTACTTC
>-|-|TRBJ1-5|TRBV27
CASSGDSINQPQHF
TGTGCCAGCAGCGGAGACAGCATCAATCAGCCCCAGCATTTT
>-|TRBD1|TRBJ1-6|TRBV27
CASSLWGQGQSSYNSPLHF
TGTGCCAGCAGTTTATGGGGACAGGGCCAGAGCTCCTATAATTCACCCCTCCACTTT
>-|TRBD2|TRBJ2-5|TRBV5-1
CASSPRTSGDLETQYF
TGCGCCAGCAGCCCTCGGACTAGCGGGGACCTGGAGACCCAGTACTTC
>few|TRBD2|TRBJ2-5|TRBV7-3
CASSRGGQETQYF
TGTGCCAGCAGCCGCGGGGGGCAAGAGACCCAGTACTTC
>-|-|TRBJ2-5|TRBV6-1
CASSVQETQYF
TGTGCCAGCAGTGTACAAGAGACCCAGTACTTC
>-|-|TRBJ1-2|TRBV13
CASSLGTFGYTF
TGTGCCAGCAGCCTCGGGACTTTTGGCTACACCTTC
>few|TRBD1|TRBJ2-3|TRBV7-2
CASSPNTGGKYTQYF
TGTGCCAGCAGCCCGAATACAGGGGGCAAGTATACGCAGTATTTT